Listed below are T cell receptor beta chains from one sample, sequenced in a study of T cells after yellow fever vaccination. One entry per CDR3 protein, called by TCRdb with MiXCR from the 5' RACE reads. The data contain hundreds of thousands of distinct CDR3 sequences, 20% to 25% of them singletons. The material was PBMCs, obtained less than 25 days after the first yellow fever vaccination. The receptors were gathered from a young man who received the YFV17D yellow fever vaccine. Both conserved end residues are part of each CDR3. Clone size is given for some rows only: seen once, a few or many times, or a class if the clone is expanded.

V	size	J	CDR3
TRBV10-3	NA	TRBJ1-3	CAIRDLRSGNTIYF
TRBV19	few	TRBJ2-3	CASRRQYTQYF
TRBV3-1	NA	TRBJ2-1	CASSQDWIAGASYNEQFF
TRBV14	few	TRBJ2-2	CASSQKLTGELFF
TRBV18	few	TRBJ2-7	CASSAAGYSDEQYF
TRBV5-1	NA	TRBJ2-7	CASNLGLAGPYEQYF
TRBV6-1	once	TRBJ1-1	CASRNGWGDTEAFF
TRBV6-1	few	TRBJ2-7	CASSRDAGERYEQYF
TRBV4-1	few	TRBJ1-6	CASSPKALPDSPLHF
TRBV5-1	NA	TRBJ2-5	CASSLATDQETQYF
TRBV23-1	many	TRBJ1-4	CASSEKLFF
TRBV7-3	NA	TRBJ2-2	CASSSGLAGMNGELFF
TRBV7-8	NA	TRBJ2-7	CASSSQRTDSYEQYF
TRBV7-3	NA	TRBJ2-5	CASSLNAQGSQETQYF